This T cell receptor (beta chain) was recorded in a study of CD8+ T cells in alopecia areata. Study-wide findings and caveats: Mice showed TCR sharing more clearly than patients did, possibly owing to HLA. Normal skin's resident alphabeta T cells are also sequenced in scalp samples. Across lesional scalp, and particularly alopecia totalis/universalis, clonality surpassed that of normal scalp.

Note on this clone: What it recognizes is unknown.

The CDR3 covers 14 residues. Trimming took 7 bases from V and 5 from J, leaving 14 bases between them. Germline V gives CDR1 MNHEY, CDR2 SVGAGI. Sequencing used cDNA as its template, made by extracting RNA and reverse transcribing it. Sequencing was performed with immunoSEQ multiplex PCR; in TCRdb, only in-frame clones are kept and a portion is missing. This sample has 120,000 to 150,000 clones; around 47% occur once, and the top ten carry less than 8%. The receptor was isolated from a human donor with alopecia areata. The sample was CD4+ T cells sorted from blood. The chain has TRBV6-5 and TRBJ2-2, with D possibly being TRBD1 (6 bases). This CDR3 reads CASTEQGATGELFF. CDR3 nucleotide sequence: TGTGCCAGCACCGAACAGGGAGCTACCGGGGAGCTGTTTTTT.